The 9 T cell receptor beta chains given below trace back to one sample, sequenced in a study of technical replicates of blood from four donors. The assay was immunoSEQ multiplex PCR, and TCRdb's table has in-frame clones only and misses some. Here the sample spans roughly 80,000 clones, roughly 90% being singletons. Sequences were obtained from T cells isolated from PBMCs. The receptors originated from a human donor in good health.

The J gene is TRBJ2-1, the V gene TRBV28; D is possibly TRBD2 (5 bases). Germline V gene lookup returns CDR1 MDHEN and CDR2 SYDVKM. The ends were cut back, 7 bases at V and 8 bases at J, with 18 bases in the middle. The CDR3 spans 14 residues. CDR3 sequence reads: CASNIPGLNYEQFF. The CDR3 DNA reads TGTGCCAGCAATATCCCGGGGTTGAACTATGAGCAGTTCTTC.

The V gene is TRBV7-9, the J gene TRBJ1-5; TRBD1 agrees at 7 bases. The CDR3 runs to 17 residues. Trimming at V came to 6 bases and at J to 6 bases, leaving 17 bases not matched to a gene. The V gene's germline CDR1 is SEHNR and CDR2 FQNEAQ (reference sequence). The CDR3 DNA sequence: TGTGCCAGCAGTTGGAATTATGACAGGGAAGTTAGTCAGCCCCAGCATTTT. Its translation is CASSWNYDREVSQPQHF.

On this clone: Likely a read error: the CDR3 ends without its conserved phenylalanine or tryptophan. The limits of the CDR3 on the DNA are not certain, so only TCRdb's listed CDR3 is given. The V gene is TRBV2, the J gene TRBJ1-6; the table's TRBD1 call for D was not verified on the DNA. From germline, CDR1 is SNHLY and CDR2 FYNNEI. Inclusive of both ends, the CDR3 amounts to 12 amino acids. The CDR3 sequence is CASSSDSGGLHG.

The chain joins TRBV6-5 to TRBJ2-1; the match to TRBD2 covers 9 bases. The germline CDR1 and CDR2 sequences are MNHEY and SVGAGI. This CDR3 spans 15 amino acids. Germline trimming cut 2 bases from V and 6 bases from J; bases unmatched to any gene: 5. This chain's CDR3 is CASSYGLAGTNEQFF. CDR3 nucleotides: TGTGCCAGCAGTTACGGGCTAGCGGGGACCAATGAGCAGTTCTTC.

The table lists this clone with a few counts. The rearrangement uses TRBV5-1 and TRBJ1-1; TRBD1 matches 10 bases. Per the germline V gene, CDR1 is SGHRS and CDR2 is YFSETQ. The CDR3 has 14 residues. V trimming: 3 bases; J trimming: 5 bases; junction bases outside the gene matches: 4. The CDR3 region has the DNA TGCGCCAGCAGCTGGGGACAGGGGCGGACTGAAGCTTTCTTT. This sequence encodes CASSWGQGRTEAFF.

The J gene is TRBJ2-1, the V gene TRBV10-3; perhaps TRBD2 as D (5 bases). The CDR3 runs to 13 residues. The V gene's germline CDR1 is ENHRY and CDR2 SYGVKD. V was pared by 8 bases and J by 4 bases, with 12 bases between. CDR3: CAIGPSGYNEQFF. For the CDR3, the DNA is TGTGCCATCGGCCCAAGCGGTTACAATGAGCAGTTCTTC.

The J gene is TRBJ1-4, the V gene TRBV15; TRBD1 aligns across 10 bases. This CDR3 is built from 15 residues. J lost 5 bases, V lost 3 bases, and 3 bases had no gene match. Germline V gene lookup returns CDR1 LNHNV and CDR2 YYDKDF (reference sequence). CDR3 sequence (DNA): TGTGCCACCAGCAGCGACAGGGGGCTGAATGAAAAACTGTTTTTT. Its protein is CATSSDRGLNEKLFF.

The gene calls are TRBV7-9 and TRBJ1-1; D uncertain. The V gene lost 2 bases and the J gene lost 1 base, with 5 bases spanning the gap. Germline V gene sequence: CDR1 SEHNR, CDR2 FQNEAQ (reference sequence). This CDR3 region has 13 residues. The CDR3 reads CASSLTRNTEAFF. The CDR3 DNA sequence: TGTGCCAGCAGCTTAACCAGGAACACTGAAGCTTTCTTT.

The V and J genes are TRBV18 and TRBJ1-5; tentative D call: TRBD1 (5 bases). From germline, CDR1 is KGHSH and CDR2 LQKENI. Trimming left V 5 bases short and J 6 bases short, with 11 bases between. There are 13 residues in the CDR3. The CDR3 DNA reads TGTGCCAGCTCAGCAGGGATCGCTCAGCCCCAGCATTTT. This translates into CASSAGIAQPQHF.